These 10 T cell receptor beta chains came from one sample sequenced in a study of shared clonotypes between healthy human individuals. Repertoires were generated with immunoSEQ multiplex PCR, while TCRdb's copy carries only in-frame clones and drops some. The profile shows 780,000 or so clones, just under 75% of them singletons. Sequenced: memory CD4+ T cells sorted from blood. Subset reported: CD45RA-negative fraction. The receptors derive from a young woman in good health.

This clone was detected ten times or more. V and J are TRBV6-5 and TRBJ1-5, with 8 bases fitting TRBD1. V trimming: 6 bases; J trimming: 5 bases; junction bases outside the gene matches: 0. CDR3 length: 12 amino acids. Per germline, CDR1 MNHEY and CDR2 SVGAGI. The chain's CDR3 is CASRTGDQPQHF. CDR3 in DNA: TGTGCCAGCAGGACAGGGGATCAGCCCCAGCATTTT.

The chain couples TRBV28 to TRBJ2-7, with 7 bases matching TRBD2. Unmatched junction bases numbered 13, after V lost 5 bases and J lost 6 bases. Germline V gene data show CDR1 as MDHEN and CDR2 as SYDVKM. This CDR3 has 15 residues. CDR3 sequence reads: CASSPALQGGSEQYF. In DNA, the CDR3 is TGTGCCAGCAGTCCTGCTTTGCAGGGAGGGTCCGAGCAGTACTTC. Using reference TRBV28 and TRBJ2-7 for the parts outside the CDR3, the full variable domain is DVKVTQSSRYLVKRTGEKVFLECVQDMDHENMFWYRQDPGLGLRLIYFSYDVKMKEKGDIPEGYSVSREKKERFSLILESASTNQTSMYLCASSPALQGGSEQYFGPGTRLTVT.

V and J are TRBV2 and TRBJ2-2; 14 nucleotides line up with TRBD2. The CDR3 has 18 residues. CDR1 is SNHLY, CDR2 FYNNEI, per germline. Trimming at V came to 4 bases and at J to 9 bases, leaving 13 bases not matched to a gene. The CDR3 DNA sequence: TGTGCCAGCAGTGTAGGGACCGCGGGACTAGCGGGGGTCCGGGAGCTGTTTTTT. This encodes CASSVGTAGLAGVRELFF.

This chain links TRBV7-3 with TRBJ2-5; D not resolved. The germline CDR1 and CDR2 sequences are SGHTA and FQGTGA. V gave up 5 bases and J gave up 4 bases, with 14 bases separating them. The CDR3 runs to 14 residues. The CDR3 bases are TGTGCCAGCAGCCCCGCCGGGCACCTAGAGACCCAGTACTTC. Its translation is CASSPAGHLETQYF. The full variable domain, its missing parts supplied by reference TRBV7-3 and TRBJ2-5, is GAGVSQTPSNKVTEKGKYVELRCDPISGHTALYWYRQSLGQGPEFLIYFQGTGAADDSGLPNDRFFAVRPEGSVSTLKIQRTERGDSAVYLCASSPAGHLETQYFGPGTRLLVL.

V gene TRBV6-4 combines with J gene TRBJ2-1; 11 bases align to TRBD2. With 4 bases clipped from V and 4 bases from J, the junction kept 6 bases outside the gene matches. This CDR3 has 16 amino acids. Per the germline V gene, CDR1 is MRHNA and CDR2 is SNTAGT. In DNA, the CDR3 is TGTGCCAGCAGTGTGCAGACTAGCGGGAATTACAATGAGCAGTTCTTC. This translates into CASSVQTSGNYNEQFF.

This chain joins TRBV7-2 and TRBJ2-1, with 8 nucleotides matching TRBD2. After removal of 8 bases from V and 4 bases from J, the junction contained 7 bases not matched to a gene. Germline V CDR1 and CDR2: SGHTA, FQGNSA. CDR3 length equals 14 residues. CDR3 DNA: TGTGCCAGCCGCGGGGGGAGAGCTTACAATGAGCAGTTCTTC. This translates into CASRGGRAYNEQFF.

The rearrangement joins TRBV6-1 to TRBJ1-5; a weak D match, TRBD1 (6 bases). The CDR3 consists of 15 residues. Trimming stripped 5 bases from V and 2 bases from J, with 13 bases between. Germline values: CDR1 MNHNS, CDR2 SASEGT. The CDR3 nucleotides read TGTGCCAGCAGTCTGGGGGCAGGCGGCAATCAGCCCCAGCATTTT. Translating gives CASSLGAGGNQPQHF.

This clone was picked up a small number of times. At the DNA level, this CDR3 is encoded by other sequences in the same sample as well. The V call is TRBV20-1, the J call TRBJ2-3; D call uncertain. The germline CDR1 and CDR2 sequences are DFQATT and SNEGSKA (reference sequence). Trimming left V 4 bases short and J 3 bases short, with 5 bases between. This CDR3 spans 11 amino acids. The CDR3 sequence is CSAKRTDTQYF. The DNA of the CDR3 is TGCAGTGCTAAAAGGACAGATACGCAGTATTTT.

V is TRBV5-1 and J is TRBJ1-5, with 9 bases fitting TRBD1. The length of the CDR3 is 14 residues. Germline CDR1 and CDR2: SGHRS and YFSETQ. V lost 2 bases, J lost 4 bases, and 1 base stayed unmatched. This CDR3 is CASSFGTGNQPQHF. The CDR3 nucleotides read TGCGCCAGCAGCTTTGGGACAGGGAATCAGCCCCAGCATTTT.

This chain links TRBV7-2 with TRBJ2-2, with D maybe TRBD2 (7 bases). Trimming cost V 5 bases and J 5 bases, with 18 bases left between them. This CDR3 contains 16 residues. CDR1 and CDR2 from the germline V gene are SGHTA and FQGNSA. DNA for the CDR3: TGTGCCAGCAGCCCAGCGGGGACAATGGGGACCGGGGAGCTGTTTTTT. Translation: CASSPAGTMGTGELFF.